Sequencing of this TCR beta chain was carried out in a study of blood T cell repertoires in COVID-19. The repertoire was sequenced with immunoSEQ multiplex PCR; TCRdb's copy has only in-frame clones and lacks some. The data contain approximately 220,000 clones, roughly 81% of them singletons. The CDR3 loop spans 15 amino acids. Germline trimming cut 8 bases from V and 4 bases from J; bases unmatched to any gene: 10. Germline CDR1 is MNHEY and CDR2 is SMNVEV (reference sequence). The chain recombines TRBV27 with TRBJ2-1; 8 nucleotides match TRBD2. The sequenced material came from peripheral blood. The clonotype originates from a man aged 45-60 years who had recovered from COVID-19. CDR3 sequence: CASSPVGREYNEQFF. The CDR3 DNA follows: TGTGCCAGCTCTCCGGTCGGGAGGGAGTACAATGAGCAGTTCTTC.